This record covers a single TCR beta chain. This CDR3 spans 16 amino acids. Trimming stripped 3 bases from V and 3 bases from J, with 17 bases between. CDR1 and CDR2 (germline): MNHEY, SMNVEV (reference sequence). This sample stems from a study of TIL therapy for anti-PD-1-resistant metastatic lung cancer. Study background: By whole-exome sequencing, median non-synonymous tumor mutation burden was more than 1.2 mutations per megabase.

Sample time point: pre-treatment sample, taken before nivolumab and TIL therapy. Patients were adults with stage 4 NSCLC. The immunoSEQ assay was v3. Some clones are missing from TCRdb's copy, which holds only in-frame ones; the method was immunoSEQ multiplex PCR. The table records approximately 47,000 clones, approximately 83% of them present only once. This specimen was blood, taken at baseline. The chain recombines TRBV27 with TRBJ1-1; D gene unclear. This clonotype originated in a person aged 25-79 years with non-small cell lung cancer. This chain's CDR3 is CASSFHHPGPDTEAFF. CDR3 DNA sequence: TGTGCCAGCAGTTTCCACCATCCCGGACCGGACACTGAAGCTTTCTTT.